One and the same sample provided the 14 T cell receptor beta chains below, sequenced in a study of Ad26.COV2.S vaccination and SARS-CoV-2 variants. Sample treatment: around 19 received Ad26.COV2.S at low or high dose, single or two shots; roughly 5 received placebo; per-sample allocation not given. Day 63 after the first injection of vaccine or placebo was the sampling time. Some clones are missing from TCRdb's copy, which holds only in-frame ones; the method was immunoSEQ multiplex PCR. The data show roughly 350,000 clones, around 89% seen once. The specimen comprised peripheral blood, sampled in a trial of Ad26.COV2.S vaccine versus placebo. The receptor set was obtained from a person aged 18-65 years who received the Ad26.COV2.S COVID-19 vaccine or a placebo.

This clone was seen only a few times. The rearrangement links TRBV30 to TRBJ2-7; TRBD1 agrees at 9 bases. Trimming removed 3 bases from V and 4 bases from J; junction bases left unmatched: 10. This CDR3 has 15 residues. CDR1 is GTSNPN, CDR2 SVGIG, per germline (reference sequence). This CDR3 is CAWRGPGQGWYEQYF. The CDR3 region has the DNA TGTGCCTGGAGGGGTCCGGGACAGGGTTGGTACGAGCAGTACTTC.

V gene TRBV4-1 combines with J gene TRBJ2-1; 9 positions match TRBD1. Germline V gene sequence: CDR1 MGHRA, CDR2 YSYEKL. The CDR3 is 14 amino acids. J was trimmed by 4 bases and V by 6 bases; bases with no gene match: 4. CDR3 nucleotides: TGCGCCAGCAGTCTCGGGACAGGGTACAATGAGCAGTTCTTC. It is translated as CASSLGTGYNEQFF.

V gene TRBV9 combines with J gene TRBJ2-5; D is tentatively TRBD1 or TRBD2 (7 bases each). This CDR3 has 14 amino acids. CDR1 is SGDLS and CDR2 is YYNGEE in the germline V gene. The germline V and J ends were trimmed by 3 bases and 5 bases, with 14 bases remaining between them. The CDR3 nucleotides read TGTGCCAGCAGCGACAGGGGAGGGGAGGAGACCCAGTACTTC. Translating gives CASSDRGGEETQYF. The whole variable domain, filled in from reference TRBV9 and TRBJ2-5, reads DSGVTQTPKHLITATGQRVTLRCSPRSGDLSVYWYQQSLDQGLQFLIQYYNGEERAKGNILERFSAQQFPDLHSELNLSSLELGDSALYFCASSDRGGEETQYFGPGTRLLVL.

This sequence joins TRBV12-3 or TRBV12-4 and TRBJ2-5; D is uncertain. V shed 3 bases and J shed 5 bases, with 10 bases lying between them. The CDR3 totals 13 residues. The CDR3 here is CASSLIHLETQYF. DNA for the CDR3: TGTGCCAGCAGTTTGATCCATCTCGAGACCCAGTACTTC.

This CDR3 is CASSDTGEGANVLTF. As DNA, the CDR3 is TGTGCCAGCAGTGATACGGGGGAAGGGGCCAACGTCCTGACTTTC. The J gene is TRBJ2-6, the V gene TRBV6-4, with a tentative D call TRBD2 (6 bases). The V end was cut by 3 bases, the J end by 4 bases, with 10 bases between. Germline values: CDR1 MRHNA, CDR2 SNTAGT. This CDR3 is built from 15 residues.

The V and J genes are TRBV5-5 and TRBJ1-4; D call uncertain. Germline lookup yields CDR1 SGHKS and CDR2 YYEKEE (reference sequence). Trimming shortened V by 3 bases and J by 0 bases, and 15 bases separated the two germline ends. The length of the CDR3 is 17 residues. The CDR3, as DNA: TGTGCCAGCAGCTCGACCGACATGGGCGCAACTAATGAAAAACTGTTTTTT. Protein: CASSSTDMGATNEKLFF.

This clone was found once. The chain links TRBV2 to TRBJ2-5; TRBD2 is a possible D gene (5 bases). The CDR3 is 15 amino acids. Looked up from germline, CDR1 is SNHLY and CDR2 is FYNNEI. The ends were cut back, 1 base at V and 2 bases at J, with 11 bases in the middle. DNA for the CDR3: TGTGCCAGCAGTGAAGGGTGGACTCCTCAAGAGACCCAGTACTTC. Translation gives CASSEGWTPQETQYF.

J is TRBJ2-6 and V is TRBV5-1; D gene ambiguous. Germline V gives CDR1 SGHRS, CDR2 YFSETQ. The CDR3 spans 15 residues. Trimming removed 2 bases from V and 1 base from J, with 7 bases in between. CDR3 DNA: TGCGCCAGCAGCTTCGGCGATTCTGGGGCCAACGTCCTGACTTTC. Its translation: CASSFGDSGANVLTF. Filled out from reference TRBV5-1 and TRBJ2-6, the complete variable domain reads KAGVTQTPRYLIKTRGQQVTLSCSPISGHRSVSWYQQTPGQGLQFLFEYFSETQRNKGNFPGRFSGRQFSNSRSEMNVSTLELGDSALYLCASSFGDSGANVLTFGAGSRLTVL.

This chain uses TRBV5-6 with TRBJ1-4, with TRBD1 matching over 8 bases. V gave up 2 bases and J gave up 7 bases; unmatched junction bases: 10. This CDR3 region has 16 residues. In germline, CDR1 is SGHDT, CDR2 YYEEEE. The CDR3 DNA sequence: TGTGCCAGCAGCTTCGGGACAGGTAGCTTGGGTGAAAAACTGTTTTTT. Translation gives CASSFGTGSLGEKLFF.

The CDR3 nucleotides are TGTGCCACCAGCAGAGATCTCGGTCCCTACGAGCAGTACTTC. Translating gives CATSRDLGPYEQYF. This chain joins TRBV15 and TRBJ2-7, with D unresolved. In germline, CDR1 is LNHNV, CDR2 YYDKDF (reference sequence). This CDR3 is built from 14 residues. The V end was cut by 0 bases, the J end by 2 bases, with 8 bases between.

The count of this clone is one. The chain combines TRBV5-1 with TRBJ2-7; D remains unclear. The CDR3 is 14 residues long. Germline CDR1 reads SGHRS; CDR2 reads YFSETQ. Deletions cut 1 base from V and 1 base from J, with 9 bases between. CDR3 protein: CASSLSRISYEQYF. The CDR3 nucleotides read TGCGCCAGCAGCTTGAGCCGGATTTCCTACGAGCAGTACTTC.

The rearrangement links TRBV9 to TRBJ2-1, with a possible D match to TRBD1 (6 bases). V was cut by 0 bases and J by 7 bases, with 14 bases left in between. The CDR3 runs to 15 residues. Germline V gene data show CDR1 as SGDLS and CDR2 as YYNGEE. This chain's CDR3 is CASSVVLGAGNEQFF. CDR3 DNA: TGTGCCAGCAGCGTAGTTCTGGGGGCAGGGAATGAGCAGTTCTTC.

The rearrangement uses TRBV6-5 and TRBJ1-1, with D possibly being TRBD1 (6 bases). Trimming shortened V by 2 bases and J by 10 bases, and 17 bases separated the two germline ends. Germline V CDR1 and CDR2: MNHEY, SVGAGI. The CDR3 loop spans 14 amino acids. CDR3 sequence (DNA): TGTGCCAGCAGTTACCAATGGGGGGCCGAGGTAGCTTTCTTT. Translating gives CASSYQWGAEVAFF.

A word on this clone: Other DNA sequences from this sample encode an identical CDR3 as well. The rearrangement links TRBV9 to TRBJ2-2, with D unresolved. V was cut by 5 bases and J by 1 base, with 3 bases left in between. The CDR3 runs to 12 residues. Germline values: CDR1 SGDLS, CDR2 YYNGEE. The CDR3 sequence is CASSENTGELFF. CDR3 DNA sequence: TGTGCCAGCAGTGAGAACACCGGGGAGCTGTTTTTT.